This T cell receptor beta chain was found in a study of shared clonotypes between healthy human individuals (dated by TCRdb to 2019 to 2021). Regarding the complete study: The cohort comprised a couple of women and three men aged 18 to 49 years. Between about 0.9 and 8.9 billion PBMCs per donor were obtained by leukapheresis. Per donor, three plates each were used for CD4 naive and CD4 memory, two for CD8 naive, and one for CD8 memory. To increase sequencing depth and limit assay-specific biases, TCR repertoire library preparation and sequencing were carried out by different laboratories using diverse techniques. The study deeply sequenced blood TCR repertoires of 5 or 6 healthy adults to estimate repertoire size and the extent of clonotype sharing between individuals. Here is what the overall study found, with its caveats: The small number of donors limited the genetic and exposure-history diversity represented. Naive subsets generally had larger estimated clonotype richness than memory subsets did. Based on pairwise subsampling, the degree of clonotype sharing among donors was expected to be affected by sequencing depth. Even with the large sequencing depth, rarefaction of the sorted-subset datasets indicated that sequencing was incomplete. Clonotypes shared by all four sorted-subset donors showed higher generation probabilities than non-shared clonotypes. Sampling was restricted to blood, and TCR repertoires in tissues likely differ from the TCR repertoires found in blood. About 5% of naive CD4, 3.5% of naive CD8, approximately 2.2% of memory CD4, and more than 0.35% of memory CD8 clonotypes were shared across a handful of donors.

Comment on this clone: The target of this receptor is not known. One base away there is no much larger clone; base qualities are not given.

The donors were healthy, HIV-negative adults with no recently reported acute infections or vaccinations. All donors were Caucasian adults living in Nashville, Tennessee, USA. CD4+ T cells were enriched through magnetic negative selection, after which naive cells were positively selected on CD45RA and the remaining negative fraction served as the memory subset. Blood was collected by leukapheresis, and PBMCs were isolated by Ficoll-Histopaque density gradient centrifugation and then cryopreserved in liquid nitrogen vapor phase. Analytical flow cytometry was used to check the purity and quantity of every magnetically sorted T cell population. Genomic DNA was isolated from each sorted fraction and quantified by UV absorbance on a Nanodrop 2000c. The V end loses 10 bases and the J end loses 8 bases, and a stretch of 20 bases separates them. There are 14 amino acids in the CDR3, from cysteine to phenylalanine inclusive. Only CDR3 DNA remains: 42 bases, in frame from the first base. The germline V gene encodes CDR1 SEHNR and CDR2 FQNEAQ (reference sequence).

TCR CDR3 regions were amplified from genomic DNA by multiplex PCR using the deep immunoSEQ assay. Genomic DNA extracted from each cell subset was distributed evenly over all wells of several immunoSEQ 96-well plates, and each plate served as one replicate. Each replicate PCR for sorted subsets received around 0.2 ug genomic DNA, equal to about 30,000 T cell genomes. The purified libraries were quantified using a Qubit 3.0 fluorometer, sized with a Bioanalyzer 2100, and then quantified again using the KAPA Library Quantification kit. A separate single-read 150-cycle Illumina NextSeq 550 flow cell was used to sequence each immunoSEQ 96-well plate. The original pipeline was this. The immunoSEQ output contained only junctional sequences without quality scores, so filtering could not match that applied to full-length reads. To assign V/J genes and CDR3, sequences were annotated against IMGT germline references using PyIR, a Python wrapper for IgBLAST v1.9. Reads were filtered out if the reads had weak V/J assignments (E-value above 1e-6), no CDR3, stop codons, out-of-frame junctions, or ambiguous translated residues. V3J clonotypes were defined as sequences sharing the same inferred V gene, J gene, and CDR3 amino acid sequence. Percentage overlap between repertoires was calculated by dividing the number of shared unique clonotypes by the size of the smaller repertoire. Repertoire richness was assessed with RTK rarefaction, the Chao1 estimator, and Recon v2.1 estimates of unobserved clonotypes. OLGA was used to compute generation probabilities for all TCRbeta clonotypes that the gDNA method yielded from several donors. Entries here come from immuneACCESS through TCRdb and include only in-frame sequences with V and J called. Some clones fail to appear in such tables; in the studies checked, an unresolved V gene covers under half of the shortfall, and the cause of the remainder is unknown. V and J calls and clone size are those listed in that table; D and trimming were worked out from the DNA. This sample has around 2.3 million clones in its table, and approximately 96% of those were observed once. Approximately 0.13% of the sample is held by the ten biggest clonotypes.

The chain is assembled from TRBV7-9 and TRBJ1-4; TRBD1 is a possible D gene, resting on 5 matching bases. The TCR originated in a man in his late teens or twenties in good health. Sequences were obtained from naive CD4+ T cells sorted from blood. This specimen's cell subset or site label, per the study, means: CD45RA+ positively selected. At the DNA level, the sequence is TGTGCCATCCAGGACACAAGGTCCTACGAAAAACTGTTTTTT. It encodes CAIQDTRSYEKLFF.